Below, 10 T cell receptor beta chains from the same sample are listed, as sequenced in a study of a mutant IDH1 vaccine in newly diagnosed glioma. Antigens of these TCRs are unknown. Time point of the sample: week 11, during vaccination. In every dose of vaccine, 300 ug of mutant IDH1 20-mer peptide was given alongside topical imiquimod. The assay was immunoSEQ multiplex PCR, and TCRdb's table has in-frame clones only and misses some. The table includes 45,000 to 65,000 clones, 91% detected once. The sequenced sample was PBMCs, obtained from a glioma patient whose treatment included an IDH1 peptide vaccine. All receptors derive from a man in his fifties or sixties with glioma.

This sequence joins TRBV27 and TRBJ1-4; no reliable D call. The CDR3 loop spans 14 amino acids. V dropped 3 bases and J dropped 7 bases, with 12 bases sitting between them. CDR1 MNHEY and CDR2 SMNVEV come from the germline V gene (reference sequence). This CDR3 is CASSLREKAEKLFF. Written as DNA, the CDR3 is TGTGCCAGCAGTTTGAGAGAGAAGGCTGAAAAACTGTTTTTT. Filled out from reference TRBV27 and TRBJ1-4, the complete variable domain reads EAQVTQNPRYLITVTGKKLTVTCSQNMNHEYMSWYRQDPGLGLRQIYYSMNVEVTDKGDVPEGYKVSRKEKRNFPLILESPSPNQTSLYFCASSLREKAEKLFFGSGTQLSVL.

The DNA for the CDR3 is TGTGCCAGCAGTTACTCAAGGGAATGGAACACTGAAGCTTTCTTT. Translated, it gives CASSYSREWNTEAFF. The rearrangement links TRBV6-5 to TRBJ1-1; no clear D gene. V was shortened by 0 bases and J by 1 base, with 9 bases between the two germline ends. The CDR3 length is 15 residues. The V gene's germline CDR1 is MNHEY and CDR2 SVGAGI.

This clone has a handful of counts. The chain employs TRBV5-4 and TRBJ2-5; maybe TRBD1 (7 bases). The CDR3 consists of 15 residues. The germline V and J ends were trimmed by 2 bases and 5 bases, with 16 bases remaining between them. Germline V gene lookup returns CDR1 SGHNT and CDR2 YYREEE (reference sequence). The CDR3 spells CASSFTQGGRETQYF. CDR3 nucleotides: TGTGCCAGCAGCTTCACCCAGGGGGGCCGGGAGACCCAGTACTTC.

The chain links TRBV25-1 to TRBJ1-5; D is unresolved. V lost 8 bases and J lost 4, with 6 bases in between. This CDR3 comprises 11 residues. The germline CDR1 and CDR2 sequences are MGHDK and SYGVNS. For the CDR3, the DNA is TGTGCCAGCGGTTTTAATCAGCCCCAGCATTTT. Translating gives CASGFNQPQHF.

The rearrangement joins TRBV4-2 to TRBJ2-7, with unresolved D. This CDR3 is built from 14 residues. V lost 5 bases and J lost 3, with 14 bases in between. Germline assignment: CDR1 LGHNA and CDR2 YNFKEQ. The CDR3 is CASSFGPGGYEQYF. As DNA, the CDR3 is TGTGCCAGCAGCTTTGGCCCGGGTGGCTACGAGCAGTACTTC.

The rearrangement links TRBV4-1 to TRBJ1-4; 7 bases map to TRBD1. In germline, CDR1 is MGHRA, CDR2 YSYEKL. CDR3 size: 16 residues. Trimming cost V 1 base and J 3 bases; bases outside gene matches: 5. CDR3: CASSQGQGVANEKLFF. The CDR3 nucleotides read TGCGCCAGCAGCCAAGGGCAGGGGGTGGCTAATGAAAAACTGTTTTTT.

The chain recombines TRBV18 with TRBJ2-7; 15 bases are a match to TRBD2. Per the germline V gene, CDR1 is KGHSH and CDR2 is LQKENI. The CDR3 extends over 17 amino acids. The V segment lost 2 bases and the J segment 5 bases; nucleotides outside the gene matches: 7. CDR3 protein: CASSPIGLAGGRDEQYF. CDR3 DNA sequence: TGTGCCAGCTCACCAATTGGACTAGCGGGAGGGCGGGACGAGCAGTACTTC.

The chain combines TRBV7-9 with TRBJ2-1; D remains unclear. Germline V gene data show CDR1 as SEHNR and CDR2 as FQNEAQ (reference sequence). The CDR3 runs to 15 residues. V gave up 5 bases and J gave up 9 bases, with 20 bases separating them. This CDR3 is CASSPRSRPIGEQFF. CDR3 in DNA: TGTGCCAGCAGCCCAAGGTCGCGCCCGATTGGTGAGCAGTTCTTC.

The V call is TRBV10-1, the J call TRBJ2-7, with D tentatively TRBD1 (5 bases). CDR3 length equals 14 residues. Trimming stripped 4 bases from V and 6 bases from J, with 16 bases between. Germline V gene data show CDR1 as WNHNN and CDR2 as SYGVQD (reference sequence). CDR3 sequence reads: CASSGWAGMSEQYF. DNA of the CDR3: TGCGCCAGCAGTGGATGGGCAGGGATGTCCGAGCAGTACTTC.

This sequence joins TRBV6-5 and TRBJ1-3; no clear D. The CDR3 sequence is 15 residues long. The V and J ends lost 6 bases and 0 bases respectively, with 12 bases between them. Germline assignment: CDR1 MNHEY and CDR2 SVGAGI. CDR3 DNA: TGTGCCAGCAGCCCCCGGACGTACTCTGGAAACACCATATATTTT. Amino acids: CASSPRTYSGNTIYF.